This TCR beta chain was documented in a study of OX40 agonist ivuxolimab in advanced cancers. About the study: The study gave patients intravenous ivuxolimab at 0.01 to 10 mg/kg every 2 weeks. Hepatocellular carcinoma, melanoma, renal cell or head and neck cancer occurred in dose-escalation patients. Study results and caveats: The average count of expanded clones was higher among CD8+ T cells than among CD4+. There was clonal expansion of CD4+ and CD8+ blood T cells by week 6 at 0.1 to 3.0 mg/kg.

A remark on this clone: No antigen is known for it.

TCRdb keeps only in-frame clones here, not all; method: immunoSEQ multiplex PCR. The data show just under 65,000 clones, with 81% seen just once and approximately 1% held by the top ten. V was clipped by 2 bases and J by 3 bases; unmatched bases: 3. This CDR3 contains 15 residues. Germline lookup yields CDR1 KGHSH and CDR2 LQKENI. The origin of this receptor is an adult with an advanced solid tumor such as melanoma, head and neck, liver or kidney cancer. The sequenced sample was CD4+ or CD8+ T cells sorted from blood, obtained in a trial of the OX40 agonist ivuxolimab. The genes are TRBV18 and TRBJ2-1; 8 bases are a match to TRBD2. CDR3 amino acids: CASSPRRGDYNEQFF. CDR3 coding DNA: TGTGCCAGCTCACCAAGGCGGGGGGACTACAATGAGCAGTTCTTC.